This TCR beta chain was identified in a study of blood T cell repertoires in COVID-19. Across the whole study: From T cells, B-cell-depleted T cells, or PBMCs came the material, which was cDNA or gDNA.

How the authors handled the data: Quantification of nucleated cells was approximated via reference gene primer amplification. Profiling relied on immunoSEQ multiplex PCR, and the TCRdb table lists in-frame clones only, not all of them. V and J calls and clone size come straight from that table; D and trimming were deduced from the DNA. Counted here are some 250,000 clones, around 85% occurring once; the ten biggest clones make up over 8%. The V and J ends lost 10 bases and 4 bases respectively, with 21 bases between them. CDR1 is MNHEY, CDR2 SVGAGI, per germline. CDR3 length: 15 residues. The TCR originated in a woman older than 75 with acute or convalescent COVID-19. The chain links TRBV6-5 to TRBJ2-3; D is possibly TRBD2 (5 bases). Source material: peripheral blood. The CDR3 loop reads CATRVRARGSDTQYF. CDR3 sequence (DNA): TGTGCCACCCGGGTGAGGGCTCGAGGATCAGATACGCAGTATTTT.